Each of the 24 T cell receptor beta chains below was sequenced from the same sample in a study of CD8 T cells in Susac syndrome. About 0.45 to 1 ug RNA was reverse transcribed with random hexamers. TCRdb re-analysed the immunoSEQ multiplex PCR reads in MiXCR, keeping a single row per CDR3 protein. The repertoire consists of roughly 130,000 distinct CDR3 sequences, with 95% occurring once and the leading ten covering over 0.1%. Sample: CD4+ T cells from PBMCs. These receptors originate from a human donor with multiple sclerosis.

The J gene is TRBJ2-1, the V gene TRBV9; 14 positions agree with TRBD2. This CDR3 comprises 14 residues. J gave up 9 bases and V 4 bases, and 3 bases lay outside the gene matches. The germline V gene has CDR1 SGDLS and CDR2 YYNGEE. The CDR3 reads CASSFGLAGGEQFF. CDR3 in DNA: TGTGCCAGCAGCTTCGGACTAGCGGGAGGTGAGCAGTTCTTC.

The CDR3 reads CSVEDPQVNEQFF. The CDR3 DNA reads TGCAGCGTTGAAGACCCCCAAGTGAATGAGCAGTTCTTC. This chain connects TRBV29-1 to TRBJ2-1; no definite D call. Deletions cut 0 bases from V and 7 bases from J, with 10 bases between. The length of the CDR3 is 13 residues. Germline-derived CDR1 and CDR2 are SQVTM and ANQGSEA.

V usage is TRBV15 and J usage is TRBJ2-1, with 8 bases identical to TRBD2. V shed 0 bases and J 10 bases; nucleotides not matched to a gene: 8. The CDR3 covers 15 residues. Germline V gene data show CDR1 as LNHNV and CDR2 as YYDKDF (reference sequence). The DNA of the CDR3 is TGTGCCACCAGCAGAGAGAATAGCGGGATAAGAGAGCAGTTCTTC. Protein sequence: CATSRENSGIREQFF.

Remarks on this clonotype: The junction departs from the called germline gene at one end, perhaps through a read error. This chain connects TRBV19 to TRBJ2-6; tentatively, D is TRBD1 or TRBD2 (5 bases each). Germline-derived CDR1 and CDR2 are LNHDA and SQIVND (reference sequence). There are 15 residues in the CDR3. The CDR3 DNA reads as TGTGCCAGTAGTATAGGCAATTCTGGGGGCAACGTCCTGACTTTC. It codes for CASSIGNSGGNVLTF.

The chain has TRBV20-1 and TRBJ2-7, with 11 bases lining up with TRBD2. The CDR3 consists of 13 residues. V was clipped by 6 bases and J by 6 bases; unmatched bases: 7. Looked up from germline, CDR1 is DFQATT and CDR2 is SNEGSKA (reference sequence). In nucleotides, the CDR3 is TGCAGTGCCAATAGCGGGGGGGCCCGCGAGCAGTACTTC. Its protein product is CSANSGGAREQYF.

This clonotype showed up just once. This chain uses TRBV6-5 with TRBJ2-4, with D possibly matching TRBD2 (5 bases). V was cut by 7 bases and J by 0 bases, with 10 bases left in between. This CDR3 region has 14 residues. Per germline, CDR1 MNHEY and CDR2 SVGAGI. CDR3 bases: TGTGCCAGCAACGGGGTCAAAGCCAAAAACATTCAGTACTTC. Translating gives CASNGVKAKNIQYF.

The chain combines TRBV29-1 with TRBJ2-3; TRBD1 is a possible D gene (5 bases). The V end lost 8 bases, the J end lost 0 bases, and 15 bases lay between the germline ends. Germline V CDR1 and CDR2: SQVTM, ANQGSEA. CDR3 length equals 14 residues. The CDR3 region has the DNA TGCAGCCTATCCCAGGGTGTTAGCACAGATACGCAGTATTTT. Translated, it gives CSLSQGVSTDTQYF.

The J gene is TRBJ1-2, the V gene TRBV5-4, with 9 positions matching TRBD1. CDR1 is SGHNT and CDR2 is YYREEE in the germline V gene (reference sequence). Unmatched junction bases numbered 4, after V lost 0 bases and J lost 1 base. This CDR3 spans 16 amino acids. DNA of the CDR3: TGTGCCAGCAGCTTGGCGGGACAGGGTCTTAACTATGGCTACACCTTC. Protein sequence: CASSLAGQGLNYGYTF. Variable domain in full (rest from reference TRBV5-4 and TRBJ1-2): ETGVTQSPTHLIKTRGQQVTLRCSSQSGHNTVSWYQQALGQGPQFIFQYYREEENGRGNFPPRFSGLQFPNYSSELNVNALELDDSALYLCASSLAGQGLNYGYTFGSGTRLTVV.

The rearrangement uses TRBV5-1 and TRBJ1-3, with TRBD1 as a possible D gene (5 bases). The CDR3 sequence is 12 residues long. CDR1 and CDR2 (germline): SGHRS, YFSETQ. Deletions cut 7 bases from V and 2 bases from J, with 7 bases between. This CDR3 is CASEGPGNTIYF. CDR3 nucleotide sequence: TGCGCCAGCGAGGGGCCTGGAAACACCATATATTTT.

This clonotype was counted a single time. This rearrangement joins TRBV20-1 to TRBJ2-7, with 10 bases fitting TRBD1. V lost 7 bases, J lost 7 bases, and 7 bases stayed unmatched. CDR3 size: 12 residues. Per germline, CDR1 DFQATT and CDR2 SNEGSKA (reference sequence). The CDR3 spells CSGQGAFFEQYF. CDR3 DNA: TGCAGTGGACAGGGGGCTTTTTTTGAGCAGTACTTC.

This chain connects TRBV19 to TRBJ1-5; D gene uncertain. CDR1 is LNHDA and CDR2 is SQIVND in the germline V gene (reference sequence). CDR3 length: 15 residues. Trimming pared 6 bases from V and 0 bases from J, leaving 12 bases between. The CDR3 sequence: CASRGYLTSNQPQHF. In nucleotides, the CDR3 is TGTGCCAGTAGGGGATACCTTACTAGCAATCAGCCCCAGCATTTT.

This clonotype was recorded only once. The chain joins TRBV11-1 to TRBJ2-6; tentative D call: TRBD1 (6 bases). Germline CDR1 is SGHAT and CDR2 is FQDESV (reference sequence). Trimming removed 2 bases at V and 1 base at J, with 12 bases between. The CDR3 runs to 17 residues. In DNA, the CDR3 is TGTGCCAGCAGCTTAACAGGGTTGAGATCTGGGGCCAACGTCCTGACTTTC. It translates to CASSLTGLRSGANVLTF.

This rearrangement joins TRBV7-8 to TRBJ1-2; 7 nucleotides align to TRBD1. The germline CDR1 and CDR2 sequences are SGHVS and FQNEAQ. The J segment lost 6 bases and the V segment lost 4 bases, leaving 14 bases of the junction unmatched. The CDR3 extends over 16 amino acids. The CDR3 DNA sequence: TGTGCCAGCAGCTCCCTTGGGCGGCAGGGGGGAAATGGCTACACCTTC. Translating it yields CASSSLGRQGGNGYTF. The full variable domain, in which reference TRBV7-8 and TRBJ1-2 provide the parts outside the CDR3, is GAGVSQSPRYKVAKRGQDVALRCDPISGHVSLFWYQQALGQGPEFLTYFQNEAQLDKSGLPSDRFFAERPEGSVSTLKIQRTQQEDSAVYLCASSSLGRQGGNGYTFGSGTRLTVV.

V and J are TRBV20-1 and TRBJ1-2; 9 nucleotides align to TRBD1. Germline V CDR1 and CDR2: DFQATT, SNEGSKA (reference sequence). The CDR3 is 14 residues long. The junction had 8 bases not matched to a gene; V was cut back by 1 base and J by 8 bases. The CDR3 loop reads CSARVHRGQGGYTF. In DNA, the CDR3 is TGCAGTGCTAGAGTTCACAGGGGGCAAGGGGGCTACACCTTC.

The chain combines TRBV20-1 with TRBJ2-7; 11 nucleotides agree with TRBD2. Germline V CDR1 and CDR2: DFQATT, SNEGSKA (reference sequence). With V trimmed by 6 bases and J by 5 bases, 6 bases remained unmatched. The CDR3 consists of 13 residues. CDR3 DNA: TGCAGTGCCTTTAGCGGGAGGGCCCACGAGCAGTACTTC. This sequence encodes CSAFSGRAHEQYF.

V usage is TRBV18 and J usage is TRBJ1-2, with D tentatively TRBD1 (5 bases). Germline V gene data show CDR1 as KGHSH and CDR2 as LQKENI. The CDR3 is 14 residues long. V lost 2 bases and J 2 bases, leaving 9 bases between the germline ends. The CDR3 DNA is TGTGCCAGCTCACCAAAGGCAGGGAACTATGGCTACACCTTC. It encodes CASSPKAGNYGYTF.

The chain joins TRBV7-2 to TRBJ1-6; 8 bases map to TRBD1. The CDR3 contains 15 residues. Trimming took 1 base from V and 10 from J; bases not matched to a gene: 6. Germline lookup yields CDR1 SGHTA and CDR2 FQGNSA. The CDR3, as DNA: TGTGCCAGCAGCTTAGGGACAGGGTTTGGGTCACCCCTCCACTTT. Translation: CASSLGTGFGSPLHF.

The CDR3 reads CASRRWGETQYF. The DNA for the CDR3 is TGTGCCAGCAGACGATGGGGGGAGACCCAGTACTTC. This rearrangement joins TRBV7-6 to TRBJ2-5; D possibly matches TRBD1 or TRBD2 (5 bases each). The germline gives CDR1 SGHVS, CDR2 FNYEAQ. V lost 6 bases to trimming and J lost 5 bases, with 10 bases between them. CDR3 length equals 12 residues.

V and J are TRBV5-4 and TRBJ1-4, with D perhaps matching TRBD1 (6 bases). There are 14 residues in the CDR3. CDR1 is SGHNT, CDR2 YYREEE, per germline (reference sequence). V shed 4 bases and J shed 11 bases, with 18 bases lying between them. The CDR3 protein is CASSGGQGREKLFF. The CDR3 nucleotides read TGTGCCAGCAGCGGGGGTCAGGGGCGTGAGAAACTGTTTTTT.

The chain employs TRBV28 and TRBJ2-7; 9 bases fit TRBD1. The germline gives CDR1 MDHEN, CDR2 SYDVKM. This CDR3 spans 17 amino acids. After removal of 8 bases from V and 3 bases from J, the junction contained 17 bases not matched to a gene. The CDR3 region is CASDPGQGVSGHYEQYF. The DNA of the CDR3 is TGTGCCAGCGACCCGGGACAGGGAGTTTCGGGCCACTACGAGCAGTACTTC. The full variable domain, with the rest looked up from reference TRBV28 and TRBJ2-7, is DVKVTQSSRYLVKRTGEKVFLECVQDMDHENMFWYRQDPGLGLRLIYFSYDVKMKEKGDIPEGYSVSREKKERFSLILESASTNQTSMYLCASDPGQGVSGHYEQYFGPGTRLTVT.

In its sample, this clonotype was seen once. CDR3 in DNA: TGTGCCAGCAGTCCCCCCCGGACAGGAATCCAGCCCCAGCATTTT. This sequence encodes CASSPPRTGIQPQHF. The chain is built from TRBV6-2 or TRBV6-3 and TRBJ1-5, with 7 bases matching TRBD1. Looked up from germline, CDR1 is MNHEY and CDR2 is SVGEGT. This CDR3 is built from 15 residues. J was trimmed by 7 bases and V by 5 bases; bases with no gene match: 11.

This clonotype was counted a single time. V usage is TRBV5-6 and J usage is TRBJ1-1; unclear D gene. Germline-derived CDR1 and CDR2 are SGHDT and YYEEEE. The CDR3 loop spans 13 amino acids. V dropped 3 bases and J dropped 8 bases, with 14 bases sitting between them. CDR3 amino acids: CASSSSGGVEAFF. The CDR3 DNA follows: TGTGCCAGCAGCTCCAGCGGCGGTGTAGAAGCTTTCTTT.

This clonotype was recorded once. The chain recombines TRBV9 with TRBJ2-5; 7 positions agree with TRBD1. The length of the CDR3 is 16 residues. V shed 2 bases and J 2 bases; nucleotides not matched to a gene: 9. In germline, CDR1 is SGDLS, CDR2 YYNGEE. The CDR3 region is CASSVLSDRVQETQYF. In nucleotides, the CDR3 is TGTGCCAGCAGCGTCCTCAGTGACAGGGTACAAGAGACCCAGTACTTC.

The gene calls are TRBV7-2 and TRBJ2-7; TRBD1 matches 8 bases. Trimming took 5 bases from V and 5 from J; bases not matched to a gene: 5. The CDR3 loop spans 13 amino acids. Germline loops: CDR1 SGHTA, CDR2 FQGNSA. The CDR3 spells CASSLQGGHEQYF. The CDR3 DNA follows: TGTGCCAGCAGCCTACAGGGGGGCCACGAGCAGTACTTC.